Listed here are 9 T cell receptor beta chains from one sample, sequenced in a study of T cells after yellow fever vaccination. TCRdb used MiXCR to reprocess the 5' RACE reads, holding one entry per CDR3 protein. This table has hundreds of thousands of distinct CDR3 sequences, around 4% appearing once. Material: PBMCs, obtained on the day of the yellow fever booster vaccination. The receptors were gathered from a man aged 18 to 29 who received the YFV17D yellow fever vaccine.

This clonotype occurred many times. This sequence joins TRBV18 and TRBJ1-1; TRBD1 aligns across 10 bases. This CDR3 has 15 residues. The V segment lost 4 bases and the J segment 5 bases; nucleotides outside the gene matches: 7. CDR1 is KGHSH, CDR2 LQKENI, per germline. Here the CDR3 reads CASSLRTGGWTEAFF. CDR3 nucleotide sequence: TGTGCCAGCTCACTTCGGACAGGGGGTTGGACTGAAGCTTTCTTT.

In this sample, this clonotype turned up many times. CDR3 region: CASSLDREEETQYF. DNA of the CDR3: TGCGCCAGCAGCTTGGACAGGGAAGAAGAGACCCAGTACTTC. The chain combines TRBV5-1 with TRBJ2-5, with a weak D call TRBD1 (6 bases). Germline assignment: CDR1 SGHRS and CDR2 YFSETQ. The CDR3 is 14 amino acids. Trimming stripped 0 bases from V and 3 bases from J, with 9 bases between.

This chain uses TRBV7-8 with TRBJ2-1; 9 bases map to TRBD1. CDR1 and CDR2 from the germline V gene are SGHVS and FQNEAQ. This CDR3 spans 14 amino acids. The junction had 5 bases not matched to a gene; V was cut back by 5 bases and J by 6 bases. The DNA of the CDR3 is TGTGCCAGCAGCATCGGGACAGGGCTCAATGAGCAGTTCTTC. It translates to CASSIGTGLNEQFF.

This clonotype appeared many times. This chain's CDR3 is CASSGTSGTQHF. The CDR3 bases are TGTGCCAGCAGCGGGACTTCAGGGACCCAGCATTTT. The rearrangement uses TRBV7-9 and TRBJ1-5; D is possibly TRBD1 (5 bases). This CDR3 region has 12 residues. V was cut by 5 bases and J by 11 bases, with 13 bases left in between. Per the germline V gene, CDR1 is SEHNR and CDR2 is FQNEAQ (reference sequence).

This clonotype was seen more than once but under ten times. CDR3 protein: CASSPGRRTGYGYTF. The CDR3 nucleotides read TGTGCCAGCTCACCGGGGCGGCGAACAGGGTACGGCTACACCTTC. V gene TRBV18 combines with J gene TRBJ1-2, with D maybe TRBD1 (6 bases). The CDR3 extends over 15 amino acids. CDR1 and CDR2 (germline): KGHSH, LQKENI. V was pared by 3 bases and J by 8 bases, with 19 bases between.

For the CDR3, the DNA is TGCAGTGCTGCTGAGCGGGGATCCTACGAGCAGTACTTC. This gives the protein CSAAERGSYEQYF. This chain links TRBV20-1 with TRBJ2-7; TRBD2 aligns across 7 bases. The germline CDR1 and CDR2 sequences are DFQATT and SNEGSKA (reference sequence). V trimming: 5 bases; J trimming: 1 base; junction bases outside the gene matches: 5. CDR3 size: 13 residues.

This clonotype was recorded many times. The rearrangement links TRBV20-1 to TRBJ2-5; no definite D call. Trimming pared 5 bases from V and 2 bases from J, leaving 15 bases between. This CDR3 comprises 14 residues. Germline V CDR1 and CDR2: DFQATT, SNEGSKA (reference sequence). This chain's CDR3 is CSAPEFGTQETQYF. CDR3 sequence (DNA): TGCAGTGCTCCCGAGTTCGGAACTCAAGAGACCCAGTACTTC.

The sample holds many counts of this clonotype. CDR3 in DNA: TGTGCCAGCAGCTGGTATCGCGTTAGCAATCAGCCCCAGCATTTT. Protein product: CASSWYRVSNQPQHF. The chain has TRBV7-2 and TRBJ1-5; D ambiguous. This CDR3 spans 15 amino acids. Trimming took off 4 bases at V and 0 bases at J, with 10 bases between the two ends. Germline V gives CDR1 SGHTA, CDR2 FQGNSA.

The rearrangement joins TRBV4-3 to TRBJ1-2, with 12 bases identical to TRBD1. Germline V gives CDR1 LGHNA, CDR2 YSLEER. V shed 4 bases and J 5 bases; nucleotides not matched to a gene: 5. The length of the CDR3 is 15 residues. The CDR3 is CASSPGQGASYGYTF. The CDR3 DNA reads TGCGCCAGCAGCCCGGGACAGGGGGCGAGTTATGGCTACACCTTC.